The next 12 T cell receptor beta chains were all read from a single sample in a study of TIL therapy for anti-PD-1-resistant metastatic lung cancer. The immunoSEQ assay was v3. Measured with immunoSEQ multiplex PCR; TCRdb has only the in-frame clones, and not every one. The table lists under 70,000 clones, 73% of them singletons, with 1.5% to 2% in the top ten. The time point is: pre-treatment sample, taken before nivolumab and TIL therapy. The material sequenced was blood, taken at baseline. All receptors come from a person aged 30 to 80 with non-small cell lung cancer.

The chain employs TRBV30 and TRBJ1-1; 7 nucleotides agree with TRBD1. The CDR3 sequence is 13 residues long. Losses at the gene ends were 1 base for V and 5 bases for J; bases not matched to a gene: 4. Germline lookup yields CDR1 GTSNPN and CDR2 SVGIG (reference sequence). Here the CDR3 reads CAWSAGGGTEAFF. Written as DNA, the CDR3 is TGTGCCTGGAGTGCAGGGGGGGGTACTGAAGCTTTCTTT.

This clone has a handful of counts. The chain couples TRBV11-2 to TRBJ1-2; D perhaps matches TRBD1 (5 bases). The CDR3 extends over 15 amino acids. V was cut by 7 bases and J by 3 bases, with 18 bases left in between. The V gene's germline CDR1 is SGHAT and CDR2 FQNNGV. The CDR3 DNA sequence: TGTGCCAGCACCCCTAGGGCCGGGGCCGACTATGGCTACACCTTC. Translated, it gives CASTPRAGADYGYTF.

The chain's CDR3 is CASSPAGGEQFF. CDR3 coding DNA: TGTGCCAGCTCACCAGCGGGGGGTGAGCAGTTCTTC. The chain combines TRBV18 with TRBJ2-1, with 8 bases that match TRBD2. Germline values: CDR1 KGHSH, CDR2 LQKENI. The CDR3 covers 12 residues. With 2 bases clipped from V and 9 bases from J, the junction kept 0 bases outside the gene matches.

The chain links TRBV7-2 to TRBJ2-3, with D possibly being TRBD2 (5 bases). V lost 1 base, J lost 4 bases, and 12 bases lay in between. There are 15 residues in the CDR3. From germline, CDR1 is SGHTA and CDR2 FQGNSA. For the CDR3, the DNA is TGTGCCAGCAGCTTAGATCGCGGTAGCGCAGATACGCAGTATTTT. Translation gives CASSLDRGSADTQYF.

The V and J genes are TRBV6-4 and TRBJ2-7; weak D call: TRBD2 (5 bases). CDR3 size: 14 residues. V gave up 8 bases and J gave up 5 bases, with 19 bases separating them. Germline CDR1 is MRHNA and CDR2 is SNTAGT. The CDR3 loop reads CASDLAGKKHEQYF. The CDR3 nucleotides are TGTGCCAGCGATCTAGCCGGGAAGAAACACGAGCAGTACTTC.

The chain is built from TRBV19 and TRBJ1-1; the match to TRBD1 covers 9 bases. The CDR3 has 15 residues. After removal of 4 bases from V and 1 base from J, the junction contained 4 bases not matched to a gene. Germline V gives CDR1 LNHDA, CDR2 SQIVND (reference sequence). In DNA form, the CDR3 reads TGTGCCAGTAGTACATCGGACAGGGGGAACACTGAAGCTTTCTTT. Protein: CASSTSDRGNTEAFF.

V usage is TRBV11-2 and J usage is TRBJ2-5; the D is unclear. This CDR3 comprises 15 residues. V lost 2 bases and J 0 bases, leaving 10 bases between the germline ends. The V gene's germline CDR1 is SGHAT and CDR2 FQNNGV. CDR3 DNA sequence: TGTGCCAGCAGCTTATTTCCCAGCAACCAAGAGACCCAGTACTTC. Translated, it gives CASSLFPSNQETQYF.

This sequence joins TRBV19 and TRBJ2-1; 11 bases are shared with TRBD2. Germline V gives CDR1 LNHDA, CDR2 SQIVND (reference sequence). Trimming took 3 bases from V and 10 from J; bases not matched to a gene: 14. There are 17 residues in the CDR3. The CDR3 DNA sequence: TGTGCCAGTAGTATCCCTCCGACTAGCGGGGCCGGAGGGGAGCAGTTCTTC. Translated: CASSIPPTSGAGGEQFF. Together with reference TRBV19 and TRBJ2-1, the CDR3 gives the full variable domain: DGGITQSPKYLFRKEGQNVTLSCEQNLNHDAMYWYRQDPGQGLRLIYYSQIVNDFQKGDIAEGYSVSREKKESFPLTVTSAQKNPTAFYLCASSIPPTSGAGGEQFFGPGTRLTVL.

The chain joins TRBV28 to TRBJ1-5, with TRBD1 identical over 9 bases. The CDR3 covers 15 residues. Germline loops: CDR1 MDHEN, CDR2 SYDVKM. The V gene end was trimmed by 3 bases and the J gene end by 6 bases; junction bases not matched to a gene: 6. CDR3 amino acids: CASSFRTGGGQPQHF. CDR3 in DNA: TGTGCCAGCAGTTTTAGAACAGGGGGCGGTCAGCCCCAGCATTTT.

This sequence joins TRBV6-5 and TRBJ1-2; the D is unclear. CDR3 length: 14 residues. The ends were cut back, 6 bases at V and 2 bases at J, with 13 bases in the middle. Germline assignment: CDR1 MNHEY and CDR2 SVGAGI. The CDR3 sequence: CASRVLLGNYGYTF. In DNA form, the CDR3 reads TGTGCCAGCAGGGTCTTGCTTGGCAACTATGGCTACACCTTC.

This chain connects TRBV5-1 to TRBJ2-7, with D perhaps being TRBD1 or TRBD2 (6 bases each). Germline V gene sequence: CDR1 SGHRS, CDR2 YFSETQ. The CDR3 runs 15 residues. The V and J ends lost 0 bases and 2 bases respectively, with 12 bases between them. The CDR3 region is CASSLGGGPPYEQYF. Here the CDR3 DNA reads TGCGCCAGCAGCTTGGGTGGGGGGCCTCCCTACGAGCAGTACTTC.

The genes are TRBV7-6 and TRBJ2-2; D not resolved. Germline V gene lookup returns CDR1 SGHVS and CDR2 FNYEAQ. V shed 1 base and J shed 3 bases, with 6 bases lying between them. This CDR3 has 14 residues. The CDR3 sequence: CASSLDYYTGELFF. As DNA, the CDR3 is TGTGCCAGCAGCTTAGACTATTACACCGGGGAGCTGTTTTTT.